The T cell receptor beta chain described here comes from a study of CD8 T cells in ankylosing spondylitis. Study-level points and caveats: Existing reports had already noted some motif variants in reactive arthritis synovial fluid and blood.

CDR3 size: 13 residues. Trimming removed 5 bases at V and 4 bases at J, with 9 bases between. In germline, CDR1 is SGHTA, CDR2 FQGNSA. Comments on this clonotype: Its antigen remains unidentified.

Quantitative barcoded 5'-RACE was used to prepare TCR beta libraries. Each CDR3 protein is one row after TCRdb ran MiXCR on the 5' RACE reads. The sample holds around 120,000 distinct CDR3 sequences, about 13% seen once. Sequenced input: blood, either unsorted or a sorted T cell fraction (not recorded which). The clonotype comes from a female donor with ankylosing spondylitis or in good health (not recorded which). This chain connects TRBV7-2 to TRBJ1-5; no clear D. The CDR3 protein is CASSPFGNQPQHF. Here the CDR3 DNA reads TGTGCCAGCAGCCCCTTTGGGAATCAGCCCCAGCATTTT.